The present T cell receptor beta chain was sequenced within a study of blood T cells in healthy people across ages. Germline V gene lookup returns CDR1 SQVTM and CDR2 ANQGSEA. The CDR3 is 13 amino acids. This clonotype has only a few counts. What it binds is not known. A read error may produce the germline difference seen at one junction end. The use of a sample-barcoded 5' primer and a J-beta primer mix characterized a second PCR of roughly 6 to 11 cycles. MiXCR, run by TCRdb on the 5' RACE reads, gives a single entry per CDR3 protein. The sample includes fewer than 1,200,000 distinct CDR3 sequences, approximately 26% of them seen just once. Study conclusions and caveats: Naive T cell percentage strongly correlated with TCR beta diversity.

The sample was also linked to a second study, of T cells of mothers and their children. That paper notes: Roughly 2.7 million TCR beta reads per child versus over 9.5 million per mother. Compared with unrelated pairs, related mother-child pairs had slightly higher, non-significant overlap.

This chain connects TRBV29-1 to TRBJ1-1; 7 bases are shared with TRBD1. The clonotype was recovered from a girl aged 2 to 10 in good health. Sequencing was done on a sample of blood. The CDR3 region is CNVVNRGWTEAFF. CDR3 nucleotide sequence: TGCAACGTTGTTAACAGGGGTTGGACTGAAGCTTTCTTT.